The clone carrying this T cell receptor (beta chain) came up a few times. What it binds is not known. This entry belongs to a study of beta chain features in type 1 diabetes. Study findings and constraints: Across all four CD4+ subsets, people with type 1 diabetes showed modestly shorter TCRB CDR3s. The study left unresolved whether HLA type influences TCRB rearrangement.

Reverse transcribing all isolated RNA meant expressed TCRB transcripts were sequenced. The repertoire was sequenced with immunoSEQ multiplex PCR; TCRdb's copy has only in-frame clones and lacks some. Seen here are some 370,000 clones, over 9% observed once, and the top ten hold about 0.6%. CDR3 size: 11 residues. The source material was central memory CD4+ T cells from blood. The source is a man under 40 with type 1 diabetes. This chain connects TRBV21-1 to TRBJ2-7. TRBV21-1 is a pseudogene locus. The CDR3 coding sequence is TGTGCCAGCAGCCCCTACAACGAGCAGTACTTC. This translates into CASSPYNEQYF.